A selection of T cell receptor beta chains follows, all from one sample in a study of cytomegalovirus exposure and HLA in healthy donors. The assay was immunoSEQ multiplex PCR, and TCRdb's table has in-frame clones only and misses some. The data contain 150,000 to 200,000 clones, 75% to 90% of them singletons. Material: PBMCs. Receptors were obtained from a human donor in good health. Each CDR3 is given with its conserved first and last residue. The D gene is left open where the match is weak. Not all rows give a size; the values are once, few, many and, for expanded clones, a class.

D	V	J	size	length	DNA	CDR3
.	TRBV6-1	TRBJ2-7	.	12	TGTGCCAGCAGGGACAGCCAAAGCGAGCAGTACTTC	CASRDSQSEQYF
TRBD2	TRBV2	TRBJ2-5	.	14	TGTGCCAGCAATAGCGGGGGGTACCAAGAGACCCAGTACTTC	CASNSGGYQETQYF
TRBD2	TRBV4-3	TRBJ2-3	few	15	TGCGCCAGCAGCCAACAGGGACTAGTTACAAATACGCAGTATTTT	CASSQQGLVTNTQYF
TRBD2	TRBV10-3	TRBJ2-5	.	13	TGTGCCATCGCACGGGGGGGCGGGGAGACCCAGTACTTC	CAIARGGGETQYF
.	TRBV13	TRBJ1-1	few	15	TGTGCCAGCAGCTTAGGATTAGGGGGTATGACTGAAGCTTTCTTT	CASSLGLGGMTEAFF
.	TRBV5-6	TRBJ1-1	.	15	TGTGCCAGCAGCCCGGTACAGGGTTGGAACACTGAAGCTTTCTTT	CASSPVQGWNTEAFF
TRBD1	TRBV18	TRBJ1-5	.	16	TGTGCCAGCTCACCACGGGGACAGGGGGCTGTTCGGCCCCAGCATTTT	CASSPRGQGAVRPQHF
.	TRBV5-8	TRBJ2-5	.	15	TGTGCCAGCAGCCCGACAGGGTTCGGAGGGGAGACCCAGTACTTC	CASSPTGFGGETQYF
.	TRBV6-6	TRBJ1-1	.	15	TGTGCCAGCAGTTACATTGGACAGAAGAACACTGAAGCTTTCTTT	CASSYIGQKNTEAFF
TRBD1	TRBV7-8	TRBJ1-6	.	17	TGTGCCAGCAGCTTGTACGATTCCGGGACAGGGGGATCACCCCTCCACTTT	CASSLYDSGTGGSPLHF
.	TRBV7-9	TRBJ1-4	.	15	TGTGCCAGCAGCGCCGACAGTTTAACTAATGAAAAACTGTTTTTT	CASSADSLTNEKLFF
.	TRBV18	TRBJ1-1	.	15	TGTGCCAGCTCACCACAAAGGGGGGGGAGTATGGAAGCTTTCTTT	CASSPQRGGSMEAFF
.	TRBV7-3	TRBJ2-6	few	15	TGTGCCAGCAGCCCCACTAGCTTTGGGGCCAACGTCCTGACTTTC	CASSPTSFGANVLTF
TRBD1	TRBV2	TRBJ1-5	.	14	TGTGCCAGCAGGGACAGGGTAAGCAATCAGCCCCAGCATTTT	CASRDRVSNQPQHF
.	TRBV7-9	TRBJ1-5	.	14	TGTGCCAGCAGCTTAGGGGGGGTTTTGAGGCCCCAGCATTTT	CASSLGGVLRPQHF
.	TRBV7-9	TRBJ1-2	.	14	TGTGCCAGCAGCTTGGACACAGCTAACTATGGCTACACCTTC	CASSLDTANYGYTF
.	TRBV5-1	TRBJ2-3	.	15	TGCGCCAGCAGCTTAGAGGGGGGGCCCGCGGATACGCAGTATTTT	CASSLEGGPADTQYF
.	TRBV5-6	TRBJ2-3	.	14	TGTGCCAGCAGCTTGTTTGGTCCCGCGGATACGCAGTATTTT	CASSLFGPADTQYF
TRBD2	TRBV6-5	TRBJ2-7	.	13	TGTGCCAGCAGTTACCGACTAGCGGGGACGGAGTACTTC	CASSYRLAGTEYF
.	TRBV6-1	TRBJ2-3	.	13	TGTGCCAGCAGTGAGCACATCACAGATACGCAGTATTTT	CASSEHITDTQYF
.	TRBV6-1	TRBJ2-2	once	17	TGTGCCAGCAATGATCAACAGGGCCTCGCACTCACCGGGGAGCTGTTTTTT	CASNDQQGLALTGELFF
.	TRBV9	TRBJ2-5	.	13	TGTGCCAGCAGCGTAGGGCTAGCAGAGACCCAGTACTTC	CASSVGLAETQYF
TRBD1	TRBV11-2	TRBJ2-3	.	16	TGTGCCAGCAGCTTAGAAGGGACAGGCTCCGGGTTGATGCAGTATTTT	CASSLEGTGSGLMQYF
TRBD1	TRBV6-4	TRBJ1-2	.	15	TGTGCCAGCAGTGACTCAACAGGGGGCCCCTATGGCTACACCTTC	CASSDSTGGPYGYTF
.	TRBV6-6	TRBJ1-2	once	13	TGTGCCAGCAGTTACCGTCCGAACTATGGCTACACCTTC	CASSYRPNYGYTF
TRBD1	TRBV2	TRBJ2-2	.	15	TGTGCCAGCAGGCCGGGACAGGGGCACACCGGGGAGCTGTTTTTT	CASRPGQGHTGELFF